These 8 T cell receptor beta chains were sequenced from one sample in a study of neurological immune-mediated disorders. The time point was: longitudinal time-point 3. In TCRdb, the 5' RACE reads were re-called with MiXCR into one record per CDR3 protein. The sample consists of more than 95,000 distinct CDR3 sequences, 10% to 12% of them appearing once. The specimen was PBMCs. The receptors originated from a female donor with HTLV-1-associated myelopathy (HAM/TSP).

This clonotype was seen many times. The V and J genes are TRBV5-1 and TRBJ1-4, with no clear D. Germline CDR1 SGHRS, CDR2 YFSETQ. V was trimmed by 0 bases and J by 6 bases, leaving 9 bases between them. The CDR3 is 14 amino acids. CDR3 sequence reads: CASSLGRTHEKLFF. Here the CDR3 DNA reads TGCGCCAGCAGCTTGGGCAGGACCCATGAAAAACTGTTTTTT.

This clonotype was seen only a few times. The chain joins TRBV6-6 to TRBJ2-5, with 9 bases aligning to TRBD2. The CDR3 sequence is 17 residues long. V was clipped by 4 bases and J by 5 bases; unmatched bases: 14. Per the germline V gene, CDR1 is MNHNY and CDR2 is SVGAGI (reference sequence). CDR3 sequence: CASSSLLRREGAETQYF. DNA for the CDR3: TGTGCCAGCAGTTCCCTCCTAAGGCGGGAGGGGGCCGAGACCCAGTACTTC.

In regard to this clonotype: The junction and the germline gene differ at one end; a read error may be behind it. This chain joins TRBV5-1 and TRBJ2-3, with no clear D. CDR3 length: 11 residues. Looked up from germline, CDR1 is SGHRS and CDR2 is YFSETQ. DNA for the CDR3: TGCGACAGCAGCTTAACCGATACGCAGTATTTT. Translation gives CDSSLTDTQYF. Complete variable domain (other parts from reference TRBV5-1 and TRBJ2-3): KAGVTQTPRYLIKTRGQQVTLSCSPISGHRSVSWYQQTPGQGLQFLFEYFSETQRNKGNFPGRFSGRQFSNSRSEMNVSTLELGDSALYLCDSSLTDTQYFGPGTRLTVL.

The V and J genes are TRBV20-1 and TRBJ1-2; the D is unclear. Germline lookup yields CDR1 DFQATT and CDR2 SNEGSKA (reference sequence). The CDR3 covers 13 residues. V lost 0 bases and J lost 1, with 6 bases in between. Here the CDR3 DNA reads TGCAGTGCTAGAGATACAGTTAACTATGGCTACACCTTC. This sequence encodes CSARDTVNYGYTF.

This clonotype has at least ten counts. The CDR3 sequence: CASSTAGDGEAFF. DNA for the CDR3: TGTGCCAGCAGCACCGCAGGGGACGGTGAAGCTTTCTTT. This sequence joins TRBV27 and TRBJ1-1; D might be TRBD1 (6 bases). The V gene lost 6 bases and the J gene lost 7 bases, with 15 bases spanning the gap. The CDR3 totals 13 residues. CDR1 and CDR2 (germline): MNHEY, SMNVEV (reference sequence).

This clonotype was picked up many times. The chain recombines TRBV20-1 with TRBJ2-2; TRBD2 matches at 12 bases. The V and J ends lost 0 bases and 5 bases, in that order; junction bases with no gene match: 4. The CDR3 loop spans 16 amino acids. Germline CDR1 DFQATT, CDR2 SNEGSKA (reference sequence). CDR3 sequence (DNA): TGCAGTGCTAGAGATCGACTAGCGGGGGAAACCGGGGAGCTGTTTTTT. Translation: CSARDRLAGETGELFF.

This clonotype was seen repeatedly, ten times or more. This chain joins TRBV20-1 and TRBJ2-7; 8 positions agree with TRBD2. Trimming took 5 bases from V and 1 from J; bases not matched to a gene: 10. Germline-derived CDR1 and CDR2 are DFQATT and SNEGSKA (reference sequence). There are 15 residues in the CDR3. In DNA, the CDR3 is TGCAGTGCTTCCAGGGGTAGCGGGGATTCCTACGAGCAGTACTTC. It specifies CSASRGSGDSYEQYF.

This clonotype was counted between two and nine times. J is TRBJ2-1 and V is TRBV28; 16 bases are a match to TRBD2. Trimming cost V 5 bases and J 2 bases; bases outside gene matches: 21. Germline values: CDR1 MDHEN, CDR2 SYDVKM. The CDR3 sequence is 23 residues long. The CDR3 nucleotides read TGTGCCAGCAGTCCGGGACTAGCGGGGGGGAAACCGATTCCCCTCAGCGCCTACAATGAGCAGTTCTTC. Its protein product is CASSPGLAGGKPIPLSAYNEQFF.